The sequence of this T cell receptor beta chain was determined in a study of naive CD8 T cells in extremely preterm neonates. Study-wide findings and caveats: CDR3 nucleotide sharing was roughly 3% in preterm, approximately 0.38% term, around 0.03% children, around 0.01% adults. Preterm neonate repertoires were significantly less rich by iChao1 than others.

Healthy nonsmoking adults and healthy children aged 16-56 months donated peripheral blood. A remark on this clone: Its target is unknown.

The data were produced by immunoSEQ multiplex PCR, yet TCRdb's version contains in-frame clones alone and is incomplete. The repertoire consists of roughly 7,900 clones, with around 98% occurring once and the leading ten covering about 2.8%. The germline V and J ends were trimmed by 6 bases and 7 bases, with 27 bases remaining between them. The CDR3 is 17 residues long. In germline, CDR1 is WSHSY, CDR2 SAAADI. The sequencing input was naive CD8+ T cells from blood. The chain is built from TRBV10-2 and TRBJ2-5, with D maybe TRBD1 (6 bases). The TCR originated in a human donor in good health. CDR3 nucleotide sequence: TGCGCCAGCAGGGGCTACCGGGACAAGGGGCCTCAGTGGACCCAGTACTTC. Its translation: CASRGYRDKGPQWTQYF.